Shown below are 19 T cell receptor beta chains from a single sample sequenced in a study of early T cells in non-severe SARS-CoV-2 infection (dated by TCRdb to the early 2020s). The receptor library was made with 5' RACE. Instrument used: NextSeq 500. Starting from the raw public reads, TCRdb applied fastp trimming at Q25, assembled clones with MiXCR and retained in-frame beta chains. One record per CDR3 amino acid sequence lists the most common genes and DNA. The sample yields 75,000 to 100,000 distinct CDR3 sequences; 13% to 15% were counted once. The ten largest account for 10% to 11% of the sample. The sequenced sample consisted of whole blood. Receptor source: an adult who was a healthcare worker with PCR-confirmed SARS-CoV-2 infection or an uninfected control (not recorded which).

This clonotype has only a few counts. The rearrangement links TRBV12-3 or TRBV12-4 to TRBJ1-1, with D tentatively TRBD1 (6 bases). This CDR3 is built from 14 residues. V was cut by 6 bases and J by 5 bases, with 16 bases left in between. As DNA, the CDR3 is TGTGCCAGCAGGCCGGGACACCGGGGAACTGAAGCTTTCTTT. Protein: CASRPGHRGTEAFF.

This clonotype was observed many times. The chain joins TRBV29-1 to TRBJ1-2; D is unresolved. This CDR3 comprises 10 residues. The V end lost 2 bases, the J end lost 5 bases, and 3 bases lay between the germline ends. The germline V gene encodes CDR1 SQVTM and CDR2 ANQGSEA. The CDR3 DNA reads TGCAGCGTTGAAAGATATGGCTACACCTTC. This sequence encodes CSVERYGYTF.

The chain recombines TRBV28 with TRBJ1-2; possible D gene TRBD1, 5 bases. This CDR3 is built from 14 residues. CDR1 is MDHEN and CDR2 is SYDVKM in the germline V gene. Trimming left V 6 bases short and J 0 bases short, with 11 bases between. CDR3 coding DNA: TGTGCCAGCAGGGAGGGACCGACTAACTATGGCTACACCTTC. The encoded protein is CASREGPTNYGYTF.

This clonotype was seen a few times. The rearrangement joins TRBV19 to TRBJ1-2; a weak D match, TRBD1 (5 bases). The CDR3 loop spans 14 amino acids. CDR1 is LNHDA and CDR2 is SQIVND in the germline V gene (reference sequence). Trimming stripped 10 bases from V and 0 bases from J, with 15 bases between. The CDR3 DNA is TGTGCCACCTCCGGGCAGGGAGCTAACTATGGCTACACCTTC. Amino acid sequence: CATSGQGANYGYTF.

This clonotype was counted only a few times. The chain recombines TRBV7-2 with TRBJ1-2; D call uncertain. V lost 3 bases, J lost 8 bases, and 10 bases lay in between. This CDR3 spans 12 amino acids. Germline V gene sequence: CDR1 SGHTA, CDR2 FQGNSA. CDR3 loop: CASSLMEGGYTF. The DNA of the CDR3 is TGTGCCAGCAGCTTGATGGAGGGCGGCTACACCTTC.

This sequence joins TRBV5-1 and TRBJ2-2, with unresolved D. In germline, CDR1 is SGHRS, CDR2 YFSETQ. Deletions cut 0 bases from V and 10 bases from J, with 7 bases between. The CDR3 runs to 12 residues. This CDR3 is CASSLDGVELFF. In nucleotides, the CDR3 is TGCGCCAGCAGCTTGGACGGAGTGGAGCTGTTTTTT.

On this clonotype itself: This sequence may be a read error, since a much larger clone differs from it by one base. The genes are TRBV20-1 and TRBJ1-2; D remains ambiguous. The CDR3 covers 17 residues. The germline V gene encodes CDR1 DFQATT and CDR2 SNEGSKA (reference sequence). Trimming removed 0 bases at V and 3 bases at J, with 20 bases between. CDR3: CSAREDLQPGSDYGYTF. DNA of the CDR3: TGCAGTGCTAGAGAAGATCTTCAGCCGGGTTCGGACTATGGCTACACCTTC.

The sample holds a few counts of this clonotype. The V and J genes are TRBV3-1 and TRBJ2-3; D is perhaps TRBD1 (6 bases). CDR1 and CDR2 (germline): LGHDT, YNNKEL (reference sequence). There are 16 residues in the CDR3. Deletions cut 1 base from V and 5 bases from J, with 16 bases between. CDR3 bases: TGTGCCAGCAGCCAAGGCATACAGGGTGGTAGAGATACGCAGTATTTT. Residues: CASSQGIQGGRDTQYF.

This sequence joins TRBV24-1 and TRBJ2-5; D is undetermined. Trimming pared 3 bases from V and 5 bases from J, leaving 6 bases between. The germline CDR1 and CDR2 sequences are KGHDR and SFDVKD. This CDR3 has 12 amino acids. In nucleotides, the CDR3 is TGTGCCACCAGTGATGGGATGGAGACCCAGTACTTC. It is translated as CATSDGMETQYF.

This clonotype appeared a few times. The chain employs TRBV29-1 and TRBJ2-5; TRBD1 is a possible D gene (6 bases). With 8 bases removed from V and 4 bases from J, the gap between germline ends came to 11 bases. Per the germline V gene, CDR1 is SQVTM and CDR2 is ANQGSEA. CDR3 length equals 11 residues. CDR3 in amino acids: CSFRGGETQYF. CDR3 bases: TGCAGCTTCAGGGGTGGAGAGACCCAGTACTTC. Together with reference TRBV29-1 and TRBJ2-5, the CDR3 gives the full variable domain: SAVISQKPSRDICQRGTSLTIQCQVDSQVTMMFWYRQQPGQSLTLIATANQGSEATYESGFVIDKFPISRPNLTFSTLTVSNMSPEDSSIYLCSFRGGETQYFGPGTRLLVL.

This clonotype was observed a few times. The chain has TRBV5-1 and TRBJ2-1; possibly TRBD1 for D (6 bases). Germline CDR1 reads SGHRS; CDR2 reads YFSETQ. CDR3 length: 13 residues. Trimming shortened V by 0 bases and J by 8 bases, and 9 bases separated the two germline ends. The chain's CDR3 is CASSLAGEYEQFF. The DNA of the CDR3 is TGCGCCAGCAGCTTGGCAGGGGAGTATGAGCAGTTCTTC.

The genes are TRBV28 and TRBJ2-3; the D gene is possibly TRBD1 (6 bases). This CDR3 contains 13 residues. Trimming removed 4 bases from V and 5 bases from J, with 10 bases in between. Looked up from germline, CDR1 is MDHEN and CDR2 is SYDVKM. CDR3 nucleotide sequence: TGTGCCAGCAGTTCCTACAGGGAAGATACGCAGTATTTT. Translated, it gives CASSSYREDTQYF.

The CDR3 bases are TGTGCCTGGAGTGCGACAGGGGGCTCTGGAAACACCATATATTTT. Its translation is CAWSATGGSGNTIYF. The genes are TRBV30 and TRBJ1-3, with 9 bases lining up with TRBD1. The CDR3 extends over 15 amino acids. With 1 base clipped from V and 0 bases from J, the junction kept 1 base outside the gene matches. Germline V lookup: CDR1 GTSNPN, CDR2 SVGIG (reference sequence).

This clonotype appeared a few times. J is TRBJ1-1 and V is TRBV29-1; tentative D call: TRBD1 (5 bases). Germline CDR1 SQVTM, CDR2 ANQGSEA. V was pared by 2 bases and J by 2 bases, with 9 bases between. This CDR3 region has 13 residues. The CDR3 nucleotides read TGCAGCGTTGAAAGACAGATTAACACTGAAGCTTTCTTT. Protein sequence: CSVERQINTEAFF.

The chain uses TRBV12-3 or TRBV12-4 and TRBJ2-3, with D unresolved. The V and J ends lost 4 bases and 1 base respectively, with 15 bases between them. CDR3 size: 16 residues. The CDR3 DNA sequence: TGTGCCAGCAGTTCTTGGGTGGGGTACGGCACAGATACGCAGTATTTT. This encodes CASSSWVGYGTDTQYF.

This chain joins TRBV5-4 and TRBJ2-1; 10 bases line up with TRBD2. Germline CDR1 is SGHNT and CDR2 is YYREEE (reference sequence). V trimming: 5 bases; J trimming: 0 bases; junction bases outside the gene matches: 5. CDR3 length equals 16 residues. The CDR3 DNA reads as TGTGCCAGCAGAACCCAGCGGGGGGGCTCCTACAATGAGCAGTTCTTC. Its protein product is CASRTQRGGSYNEQFF.

The chain combines TRBV7-3 with TRBJ2-1; 8 nucleotides align to TRBD2. V was pared by 4 bases and J by 8 bases, with 10 bases of the junction left unmatched. Germline V lookup: CDR1 SGHTA, CDR2 FQGTGA. The CDR3 consists of 15 residues. CDR3 in DNA: TGTGCCAGCAGCTCTCCGGGACTAGAGTCCCATGAGCAGTTCTTC. Translating gives CASSSPGLESHEQFF.

This clonotype was recorded a few times. The chain carries TRBV4-1 and TRBJ2-3; unclear D gene. CDR1 is MGHRA and CDR2 is YSYEKL in the germline V gene. V was shortened by 1 base and J by 4 bases, with 18 bases between the two germline ends. This CDR3 is 17 amino acids long. As DNA, the CDR3 is TGCGCCAGCAGCCAAGTGAAGACAAAGGTGGTCCCAGATACGCAGTATTTT. Translated: CASSQVKTKVVPDTQYF.

The rearrangement uses TRBV20-1 and TRBJ1-5, with 8 positions matching TRBD1. The CDR3 consists of 15 residues. Germline V gene sequence: CDR1 DFQATT, CDR2 SNEGSKA (reference sequence). The ends lost 0 bases at V and 4 bases at J; junction bases unmatched: 5. As DNA, the CDR3 is TGCAGTGCTAGAGATGTGGGACAGGTTAATCAGCCCCAGCATTTT. Amino acid sequence: CSARDVGQVNQPQHF.